Only a few counts were recorded for the clone carrying this TCR beta chain. Its antigen is still unknown. Libraries were prepared by immunoSEQ multiplex PCR; TCRdb keeps only in-frame clonotypes and omits some of them. Of 85,000 to 120,000 clones listed, about 91% were seen once; the top ten hold 13% to 15%. These data are taken from a study of identifying expanded T cells in peripheral blood. From germline, CDR1 is LNHDA and CDR2 SQIVND (reference sequence). The V and J ends lost 2 bases and 2 bases respectively, with 13 bases between them. This CDR3 contains 15 residues. General study results and limits: Clone count variance between roughly 2-week samples rose with total template count. Differentially abundant clones: around 1.2 between replicates, around 17 at roughly 15 days, around 19 at four.

During the collection period, no donor immune events like infections were recorded. The receptor was derived from a person aged 18-69 years in good health. The chain carries TRBV19 and TRBJ2-7, with D tentatively TRBD2 (5 bases). The source material was blood. CDR3 region: CASSILPGSTYEQYF. In DNA form, the CDR3 reads TGTGCCAGTAGTATACTCCCGGGAAGTACCTACGAGCAGTACTTC.